This T cell receptor (beta chain) appears in the sequencing data of a study of T cells in Graves' hyperthyroidism and ophthalmopathy. Study conclusions and caveats: Ophthalmopathy was identified by the model a median about 6.8 months ahead of onset.

A Clinical Activity Score of at least 3, a NOSPECS grade of at least 4 and a duration under 3 months were recorded in the ophthalmopathy patients. Uncontrolled infection, other autoimmune disease, pregnancy and lactation each barred patients from inclusion. This sample holds PBMCs from around 9.9 ml fresh peripheral blood. TCR beta CDR3 regions were amplified from RNA. TCR CDR3 underwent first-round RT-PCR with the HTBI primer set. MiXCR was run by TCRdb on the multiplex PCR reads, yielding one entry per CDR3 protein. Among over 500,000 distinct CDR3 sequences listed, around 15% were seen once. Germline V gene sequence: CDR1 GTSNPN, CDR2 SVGIG (reference sequence). This CDR3 region has 14 residues. With 6 bases removed from V and 10 bases from J, the gap between germline ends came to 21 bases. On this clonotype itself: Its target is not known.

Source material: blood. The TCR was taken from a woman in her twenties or thirties with Graves' ophthalmopathy. The rearrangement uses TRBV30 and TRBJ1-4; D is unclear. CDR3: CACQSGEGRVKLFF. Here the CDR3 DNA reads TGTGCCTGCCAATCGGGAGAAGGACGAGTAAAACTGTTTTTT.